These 20 T cell receptor beta chains share one sample of origin, sequenced in a study of T cell clonality in common variable immunodeficiency. Study findings and constraints: Reportedly, TCR beta sequences from common variable immunodeficiency showed fewer deletions and N-nucleotide insertions.

Generated by immunoSEQ multiplex PCR, the TCRdb table keeps only in-frame clones and is missing some. The counts give approximately 28,000 clones, none of them seen only once; 3.2% is held by the top ten. No cognate antigen is known for these TCRs. The sequenced material came from peripheral blood mononuclear cells. The origin of the receptors is a human donor with common variable immunodeficiency.

This clone was found many times. Sequencing ends 3 residues short of the CDR3 end; the germline J gene provides the rest. The chain combines TRBV29-1 with TRBJ2-2, with TRBD2 matching 12 bases. The CDR3 loop spans 16 amino acids. J was trimmed by 6 bases and V by 7 bases; bases with no gene match: 12. Germline-derived CDR1 and CDR2 are SQVTM and ANQGSEA. The CDR3 spells CSAASGRASKPGELFF. The CDR3 bases that were read are TGCAGCGCCGCTAGCGGGAGGGCTAGTAAGCCCGGGGAG.

This clone was found many times. The CDR3 goes on 3 residues after the read ends, and that part is filled in from the germline J gene. The chain is built from TRBV5-1 and TRBJ1-1, with D perhaps matching TRBD1 (6 bases). This CDR3 has 15 amino acids. V was cut by 4 bases and J by 0 bases, with 13 bases left in between. Germline V gene lookup returns CDR1 SGHRS and CDR2 YFSETQ. The CDR3: CASSQRTDLNTEAFF. The CDR3 DNA, read in part, is TGCGCCAGCAGCCAAAGGACAGACTTGAACACTGAA.

This clone showed up just a few times. The CDR3 is cut off 3 residues early in the read; its end comes from the germline J gene. V and J are TRBV7-6 and TRBJ2-5; 8 bases agree with TRBD1. Germline values: CDR1 SGHVS, CDR2 FNYEAQ. The CDR3 totals 16 residues. V was clipped by 3 bases and J by 5 bases; unmatched bases: 11. Incomplete CDR3 DNA: TGTGCCAGCAGCTTGGAACTGGGCAGGGGGCTGGAGACC. This encodes CASSLELGRGLET. The complete CDR3 protein is CASSLELGRGLETQYF.

This clone has a handful of counts. The read stops 3 residues short of the end of the CDR3; the missing end is completed from the germline J gene. J is TRBJ2-2 and V is TRBV18, with 12 bases fitting TRBD2. The CDR3 covers 19 residues. J gave up 1 base and V 3 bases, and 9 bases lay outside the gene matches. Germline loops: CDR1 KGHSH, CDR2 LQKENI. CDR3 amino acids: CASSPSDWTSGVNTGELFF. The sequenced CDR3 bases are TGTGCCAGCTCACCTAGTGACTGGACTAGCGGGGTGAACACCGGGGAG.

This clone was detected a few times. Read data end 3 residues before the CDR3 end; the end is taken from the germline J gene. V gene TRBV6-1 combines with J gene TRBJ2-6; weak D call: TRBD1 (6 bases). Germline V lookup: CDR1 MNHNS, CDR2 SASEGT. Trimming took 0 bases from V and 0 from J, leaving 15 bases between them. CDR3 length equals 19 residues. CDR3 bases read: TGTGCCAGCAGTGAAGCAACAGGGTCCCTTAGCTCTGGGGCCAACGTC. This codes for CASSEATGSLSSGANV. The whole CDR3 protein reads CASSEATGSLSSGANVLTF.

This clone was seen repeatedly, ten times or more. The CDR3 extends 3 residues past the end of the read, so its final part is completed from the germline J gene. The V gene is TRBV20-1, the J gene TRBJ1-1; no clear D. V shed 8 bases and J shed 1 base, with 20 bases lying between them. CDR3 length: 15 amino acids. Per germline, CDR1 DFQATT and CDR2 SNEGSKA (reference sequence). The CDR3 reads CSPLSLRVQNTEAFF. CDR3 bases read: TGCAGTCCCCTCTCCCTCCGGGTACAGAACACTGAA.

As regards this clone: The CDR3 goes on 3 residues after the read ends, and that part is filled in from the germline J gene. This sequence joins TRBV7-2 and TRBJ2-5; maybe TRBD1 (5 bases). CDR1 SGHTA and CDR2 FQGNSA come from the germline V gene. The CDR3 has 16 amino acids. Between the trimmed V and J ends, which lost 0 bases and 6 bases, there was a span of 17 bases. The CDR3 here is CASSLASQGGNQTQYF. The sequenced part of the CDR3 DNA is TGTGCCAGCAGCTTAGCGTCGCAGGGCGGCAATCAGACC. Using reference TRBV7-2 and TRBJ2-5 for the parts outside the CDR3, the full variable domain is GAGVSQSPSNKVTEKGKDVELRCDPISGHTALYWYRQSLGQGLEFLIYFQGNSAPDKSGLPSDRFSAERTGGSVSTLTIQRTQQEDSAVYLCASSLASQGGNQTQYFGPGTRLLVL.

This clone has a count of ten or more. The sequence runs out 3 residues before the end of the CDR3; the remainder is reconstructed from the germline J gene. The chain employs TRBV5-1 and TRBJ2-6; D gene uncertain. V was pared by 0 bases and J by 2 bases, with 6 bases between. The V gene's germline CDR1 is SGHRS and CDR2 YFSETQ. The CDR3 runs 15 residues. CDR3 residues: CASSLAQAGANVLTF. The CDR3 bases that were read are TGCGCCAGCAGCTTGGCCCAGGCTGGGGCCAACGTC. Complete variable domain (other parts from reference TRBV5-1 and TRBJ2-6): KAGVTQTPRYLIKTRGQQVTLSCSPISGHRSVSWYQQTPGQGLQFLFEYFSETQRNKGNFPGRFSGRQFSNSRSEMNVSTLELGDSALYLCASSLAQAGANVLTFGAGSRLTVL.

Many counts were recorded for this clone. The read halts 3 residues ahead of the CDR3 end, with the missing end drawn from the germline J gene. The rearrangement links TRBV5-1 to TRBJ2-7; the D gene is possibly TRBD2 (6 bases). This CDR3 region has 14 residues. Trimming pared 0 bases from V and 3 bases from J, leaving 10 bases between. The germline V gene has CDR1 SGHRS and CDR2 YFSETQ. The DNA read from the CDR3 is TGCGCCAGCAGCTTGGAAGGTAGCGGCTACGAG. As protein: CASSLEGSGYE. The full-length CDR3 reads as CASSLEGSGYEQYF.

This clone was found many times. Read data end 3 residues before the CDR3 end; the end is taken from the germline J gene. The chain couples TRBV18 to TRBJ1-5; TRBD1 aligns across 7 bases. Germline V gene data show CDR1 as KGHSH and CDR2 as LQKENI. V lost 3 bases, J lost 1 base, and 9 bases stayed unmatched. CDR3 length equals 17 residues. The part of the CDR3 DNA that was read is TGTGCCAGCTCACCTGTACAGGGGAGTTCAAGCAATCAGCCC. It specifies CASSPVQGSSSNQP. Given in full, the CDR3 is CASSPVQGSSSNQPQHF.

Turning to this clone: Coverage ceases 3 residues before the CDR3 finishes, and the germline J gene fills in the end. J is TRBJ2-3 and V is TRBV20-1; perhaps TRBD2 as D (6 bases). Germline V gene sequence: CDR1 DFQATT, CDR2 SNEGSKA (reference sequence). The CDR3 has 12 amino acids. V lost 2 bases, J lost 4 bases, and 7 bases lay in between. The CDR3 DNA, read in part, is TGCAGTGCTAGACCGGGGGCAGATACG. Protein: CSARPGADT. Given in full, the CDR3 is CSARPGADTQYF.

This clone was counted ten times or more. The read is 3 residues too short to cover the CDR3 end, so that end is filled in from the germline J gene. The V and J genes are TRBV7-9 and TRBJ2-1; 9 nucleotides agree with TRBD2. The CDR3 is made up of 15 amino acids. The V segment lost 1 base and the J segment 4 bases; nucleotides outside the gene matches: 2. Germline-derived CDR1 and CDR2 are SEHNR and FQNEAQ (reference sequence). CDR3 region: CASSLGTSAYNEQFF. The CDR3 bases that were read are TGTGCCAGCAGCTTAGGGACTAGCGCATACAATGAG. Complete variable domain (other parts from reference TRBV7-9 and TRBJ2-1): DTGVSQNPRHKITKRGQNVTFRCDPISEHNRLYWYRQTLGQGPEFLTYFQNEAQLEKSRLLSDRFSAERPKGSFSTLEIQRTEQGDSAMYLCASSLGTSAYNEQFFGPGTRLTVL.

This clone has a handful of counts. The read halts 3 residues ahead of the CDR3 end, with the missing end drawn from the germline J gene. The chain is built from TRBV18 and TRBJ1-2; D is possibly TRBD1 (5 bases). Germline CDR1 KGHSH, CDR2 LQKENI. Trimming removed 5 bases at V and 4 bases at J, with 14 bases between. The CDR3 extends over 14 amino acids. The CDR3 sequence: CASSALEGRYGYTF. The CDR3 DNA, read in part, is TGTGCCAGCTCAGCGCTTGAGGGGCGCTATGGC. Supplemented by reference TRBV18 and TRBJ1-2, the full variable domain reads NAGVMQNPRHLVRRRGQEARLRCSPMKGHSHVYWYRQLPEEGLKFMVYLQKENIIDESGMPKERFSAEFPKEGPSILRIQQVVRGDSAAYFCASSALEGRYGYTFGSGTRLTVV.

With respect to this clone: Coverage ceases 3 residues before the CDR3 finishes, and the germline J gene fills in the end. The chain links TRBV2 to TRBJ1-2; 8 bases map to TRBD1. The V segment lost 5 bases and the J segment 3 bases; nucleotides outside the gene matches: 5. In germline, CDR1 is SNHLY, CDR2 FYNNEI. This CDR3 spans 14 amino acids. The CDR3 region is CASSRQGLHYGYTF. CDR3 bases read: TGTGCCAGCAGTCGACAGGGGCTGCACTATGGC.

A note on this clone: With the read ending 3 residues before the CDR3 end, the germline J gene is used to fill in that end. The chain uses TRBV7-2 and TRBJ2-5; D gene ambiguous. Germline V gene sequence: CDR1 SGHTA, CDR2 FQGNSA. The CDR3 sequence is 12 residues long. Trimming shortened V by 4 bases and J by 3 bases, and 6 bases separated the two germline ends. The CDR3 is CASSSSKETQYF. The DNA read from the CDR3 is TGTGCCAGCAGCTCCTCTAAAGAGACC.

This clone was detected only a few times. CDR3 loop: CASSPIAGNEQYF. CDR3 DNA (partial): TGTGCCAGCAGCCCCATCGCAGGGAACGAG. This sequence joins TRBV11-2 and TRBJ2-7; the D gene is possibly TRBD1 (5 bases). The observed sequence ends 3 residues before the CDR3 terminus, with the missing tail filled in from the germline J gene. CDR1 and CDR2 from the germline V gene are SGHAT and FQNNGV. CDR3 length: 13 amino acids. The V end was cut by 5 bases, the J end by 5 bases, with 13 bases between.

This clone was picked up a small number of times. Coverage ceases 3 residues before the CDR3 finishes, and the germline J gene fills in the end. This sequence joins TRBV6-1 and TRBJ2-7, with D perhaps TRBD2 (6 bases). The CDR3 sequence is 13 residues long. V shed 3 bases and J shed 4 bases, with 10 bases lying between them. Germline CDR1 reads MNHNS; CDR2 reads SASEGT. The part of the CDR3 DNA that was read is TGTGCCAGCAGTGATGGGGGGTTTTACGAG. It codes for CASSDGGFYE. The entire CDR3 sequence reads CASSDGGFYEQYF.

In its sample, this clone was seen a few times. The missing CDR3 end, 3 residues past where the read stops, is filled in from the germline J gene. The rearrangement joins TRBV7-9 to TRBJ2-1; tentative D call: TRBD1 (6 bases). In germline, CDR1 is SEHNR, CDR2 FQNEAQ (reference sequence). V lost 4 bases and J lost 6, with 16 bases in between. This CDR3 contains 15 residues. CDR3 bases read: TGTGCCAGCAGCTCGGGGTCCGGACAGAGCAATGAG. This sequence encodes CASSSGSGQSNE. The complete CDR3 protein is CASSSGSGQSNEQFF.

The CDR3 bases that were read are TGTGCCAGCAGTGTGACAGGGGGCGCATCGAATGAG. Residues: CASSVTGGASNE. The whole CDR3 reads CASSVTGGASNEQFF. The chain has TRBV6-1 and TRBJ2-1; 10 bases are a match to TRBD1. The read finishes 3 residues shy of the CDR3 end, and the germline J gene is used to complete it. Germline-derived CDR1 and CDR2 are MNHNS and SASEGT. V shed 4 bases and J 7 bases; nucleotides not matched to a gene: 7. The CDR3 has 15 residues.

Points on this clone: The read halts 3 residues ahead of the CDR3 end, with the missing end drawn from the germline J gene. This chain joins TRBV11-2 and TRBJ1-1; possibly TRBD1 for D (5 bases). The CDR3 has 13 residues. CDR1 and CDR2 from the germline V gene are SGHAT and FQNNGV. Trimming pared 9 bases from V and 1 base from J, leaving 12 bases between. Incomplete CDR3 DNA: TGTGCCAGTGCCACCGGGGGGAACACTGAA. It codes for CASATGGNTE. The whole CDR3 protein reads CASATGGNTEAFF.